The 15 T cell receptor beta chains reported below all come from one sample, sequenced in a study of radiotherapy plus CTLA-4 blockade in lung cancer. Assay used: immunoSEQ multiplex PCR; TCRdb lists only in-frame clones, some missing. The table shows more than 90,000 clones, with roughly 77% occurring only once. The sample was peripheral blood, taken from a patient treated with radiotherapy plus ipilimumab. The receptor set was obtained from a human donor with non-small cell lung cancer that progressed on radiotherapy plus ipilimumab. Some clones in this sample may be carry-over from other donors' samples.

This clone came up once. The chain combines TRBV5-6 with TRBJ1-5; 7 nucleotides line up with TRBD1. Unmatched junction bases numbered 10, after V lost 1 base and J lost 0 bases. Germline loops: CDR1 SGHDT, CDR2 YYEEEE. The CDR3 consists of 18 residues. The CDR3 coding sequence is TGTGCCAGCAGCTTGAGGGACAGCGGAAAGATTAGCAATCAGCCCCAGCATTTT. Its translation: CASSLRDSGKISNQPQHF. Filled out from reference TRBV5-6 and TRBJ1-5, the complete variable domain reads DAGVTQSPTHLIKTRGQQVTLRCSPKSGHDTVSWYQQALGQGPQFIFQYYEEEERQRGNFPDRFSGHQFPNYSSELNVNALLLGDSALYLCASSLRDSGKISNQPQHFGDGTRLSIL.

There are a few counts of this clone. The rearrangement uses TRBV6-5 and TRBJ2-1, with unresolved D. The CDR3 loop spans 16 amino acids. The V gene's germline CDR1 is MNHEY and CDR2 SVGAGI. V dropped 4 bases and J dropped 0 bases, with 13 bases sitting between them. The CDR3 reads CASSLLFTPSYNEQFF. The DNA for the CDR3 is TGTGCCAGCAGTTTGCTCTTTACACCCTCCTACAATGAGCAGTTCTTC.

This chain connects TRBV4-2 to TRBJ2-1; D is perhaps TRBD2 (6 bases). Trimming cost V 7 bases and J 0 bases, with 7 bases left between them. Germline-derived CDR1 and CDR2 are LGHNA and YNFKEQ. The CDR3 extends over 13 amino acids. The CDR3 region has the DNA TGTGCCAGCACCGGGGGCTCCTACAATGAGCAGTTCTTC. Translated: CASTGGSYNEQFF.

The chain is built from TRBV2 and TRBJ2-5; 8 positions agree with TRBD1. V trimming: 4 bases; J trimming: 4 bases; junction bases outside the gene matches: 8. The length of the CDR3 is 15 residues. CDR1 is SNHLY and CDR2 is FYNNEI in the germline V gene. CDR3 nucleotides: TGTGCCAGCAGTGTATTTGGACAGGGATTAGAGACCCAGTACTTC. As protein: CASSVFGQGLETQYF.

The chain carries TRBV18 and TRBJ2-7; D is possibly TRBD1 or TRBD2 (5 bases each). Germline assignment: CDR1 KGHSH and CDR2 LQKENI. V was pared by 6 bases and J by 3 bases, with 15 bases between. This CDR3 contains 14 residues. DNA for the CDR3: TGTGCCAGCTCCCCCACAGGCGGGTACTACGAGCAGTACTTC. Encoded protein: CASSPTGGYYEQYF.

The rearrangement links TRBV9 to TRBJ2-7; D gene unclear. Germline V CDR1 and CDR2: SGDLS, YYNGEE. CDR3 length: 15 amino acids. The V gene lost 2 bases and the J gene lost 3 bases, with 15 bases spanning the gap. The CDR3 DNA is TGTGCCAGCAGCGTTAATTCGAGAAGTATCTACGAGCAGTACTTC. Amino acids: CASSVNSRSIYEQYF.

This rearrangement joins TRBV18 to TRBJ1-3, with 10 nucleotides matching TRBD1. The CDR3 consists of 17 residues. CDR1 and CDR2 (germline): KGHSH, LQKENI. V gave up 1 base and J gave up 3 bases; unmatched junction bases: 6. CDR3 sequence (DNA): TGTGCCAGCTCACCACTTTCGGGACAGGGGTTTGGAAACACCATATATTTT. Its protein is CASSPLSGQGFGNTIYF.

The chain couples TRBV27 to TRBJ2-7; 10 bases match TRBD1. This CDR3 has 16 residues. The germline CDR1 and CDR2 sequences are MNHEY and SMNVEV (reference sequence). J gave up 2 bases and V 0 bases, and 4 bases lay outside the gene matches. The CDR3 nucleotides are TGTGCCAGCAGTTTATCGACCGGGACAGGGGCCTACGAGCAGTACTTC. Its protein is CASSLSTGTGAYEQYF.

The chain recombines TRBV4-2 with TRBJ1-5, with 8 bases identical to TRBD1. The CDR3 is made up of 15 amino acids. In germline, CDR1 is LGHNA, CDR2 YNFKEQ. Germline trimming cut 0 bases from V and 6 bases from J; bases unmatched to any gene: 4. The CDR3 sequence is CASSQDKQGGQPQHF. CDR3 coding DNA: TGTGCCAGCAGCCAAGATAAACAGGGGGGTCAGCCCCAGCATTTT.

The V call is TRBV7-3, the J call TRBJ2-7; a possible D gene is TRBD2 (5 bases). V lost 0 bases, J lost 7 bases, and 10 bases lay in between. This CDR3 has 13 amino acids. Germline assignment: CDR1 SGHTA and CDR2 FQGTGA. The CDR3 loop is CASSLTTGSEQYF. The CDR3, as DNA: TGTGCCAGCAGCTTAACGACGGGGTCGGAGCAGTACTTC.

The rearrangement links TRBV12-5 to TRBJ1-2; D is possibly TRBD1 (6 bases). Germline loops: CDR1 LGHNT, CDR2 FRNRAP. This CDR3 is built from 13 residues. The ends were cut back, 4 bases at V and 5 bases at J, with 11 bases in the middle. This CDR3 is CASGSGTGYGYTF. The CDR3 DNA reads as TGTGCTAGTGGTTCAGGAACAGGGTATGGCTACACCTTC.

The chain carries TRBV4-3 and TRBJ2-4; 7 bases match TRBD1. The CDR3 covers 17 residues. Unmatched junction bases numbered 13, after V lost 4 bases and J lost 4 bases. Per the germline V gene, CDR1 is LGHNA and CDR2 is YSLEER. CDR3 nucleotide sequence: TGCGCCAGCAGCCTCAGTGCGATTGACAGGGAGAAAAACATTCAGTACTTC. Residues: CASSLSAIDREKNIQYF.

On this clone: At one of its ends the junction is not consistent with the germline gene, which may arise from a read error. V gene TRBV19 combines with J gene TRBJ2-7; 9 bases align to TRBD1. Per germline, CDR1 LNHDA and CDR2 SQIVND (reference sequence). The CDR3 sequence is 14 residues long. As DNA, the CDR3 is TGTGCCGGTAGAAACAGGGGGCGAGCCTACGAGCAGTACTTC. It encodes CAGRNRGRAYEQYF. Full variable domain (rest looked up from reference TRBV19 and TRBJ2-7): DGGITQSPKYLFRKEGQNVTLSCEQNLNHDAMYWYRQDPGQGLRLIYYSQIVNDFQKGDIAEGYSVSREKKESFPLTVTSAQKNPTAFYLCAGRNRGRAYEQYFGPGTRLTVT.

V usage is TRBV30 and J usage is TRBJ1-3, with unresolved D. The CDR3 runs 13 residues. Germline-derived CDR1 and CDR2 are GTSNPN and SVGIG (reference sequence). Trimming removed 5 bases from V and 0 bases from J, with 8 bases in between. CDR3 protein: CAWDTHSGNTIYF. Here the CDR3 DNA reads TGTGCCTGGGACACCCACTCTGGAAACACCATATATTTT.

This chain connects TRBV6-5 to TRBJ1-6, with unresolved D. Germline values: CDR1 MNHEY, CDR2 SVGAGI. This CDR3 comprises 15 residues. Trimming took 1 base from V and 5 from J, leaving 9 bases between them. CDR3 amino acids: CASSYFPPDNSPLHF. The DNA of the CDR3 is TGTGCCAGCAGTTACTTTCCTCCGGATAATTCACCCCTCCACTTT.